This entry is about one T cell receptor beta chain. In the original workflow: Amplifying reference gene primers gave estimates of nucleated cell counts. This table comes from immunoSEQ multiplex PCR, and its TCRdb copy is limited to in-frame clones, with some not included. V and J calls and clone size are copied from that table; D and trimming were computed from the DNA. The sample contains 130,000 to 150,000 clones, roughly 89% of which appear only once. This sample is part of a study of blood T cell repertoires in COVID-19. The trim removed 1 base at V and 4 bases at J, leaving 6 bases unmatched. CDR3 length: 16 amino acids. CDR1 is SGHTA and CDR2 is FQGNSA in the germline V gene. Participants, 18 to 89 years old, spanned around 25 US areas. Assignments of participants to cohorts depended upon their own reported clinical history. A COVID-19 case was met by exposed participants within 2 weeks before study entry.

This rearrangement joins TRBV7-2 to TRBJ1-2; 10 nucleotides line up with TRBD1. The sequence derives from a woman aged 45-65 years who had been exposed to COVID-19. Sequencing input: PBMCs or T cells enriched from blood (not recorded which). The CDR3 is CASSLVGTGVGYGYTF. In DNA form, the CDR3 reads TGTGCCAGCAGCTTAGTTGGGACAGGGGTTGGCTATGGCTACACCTTC.